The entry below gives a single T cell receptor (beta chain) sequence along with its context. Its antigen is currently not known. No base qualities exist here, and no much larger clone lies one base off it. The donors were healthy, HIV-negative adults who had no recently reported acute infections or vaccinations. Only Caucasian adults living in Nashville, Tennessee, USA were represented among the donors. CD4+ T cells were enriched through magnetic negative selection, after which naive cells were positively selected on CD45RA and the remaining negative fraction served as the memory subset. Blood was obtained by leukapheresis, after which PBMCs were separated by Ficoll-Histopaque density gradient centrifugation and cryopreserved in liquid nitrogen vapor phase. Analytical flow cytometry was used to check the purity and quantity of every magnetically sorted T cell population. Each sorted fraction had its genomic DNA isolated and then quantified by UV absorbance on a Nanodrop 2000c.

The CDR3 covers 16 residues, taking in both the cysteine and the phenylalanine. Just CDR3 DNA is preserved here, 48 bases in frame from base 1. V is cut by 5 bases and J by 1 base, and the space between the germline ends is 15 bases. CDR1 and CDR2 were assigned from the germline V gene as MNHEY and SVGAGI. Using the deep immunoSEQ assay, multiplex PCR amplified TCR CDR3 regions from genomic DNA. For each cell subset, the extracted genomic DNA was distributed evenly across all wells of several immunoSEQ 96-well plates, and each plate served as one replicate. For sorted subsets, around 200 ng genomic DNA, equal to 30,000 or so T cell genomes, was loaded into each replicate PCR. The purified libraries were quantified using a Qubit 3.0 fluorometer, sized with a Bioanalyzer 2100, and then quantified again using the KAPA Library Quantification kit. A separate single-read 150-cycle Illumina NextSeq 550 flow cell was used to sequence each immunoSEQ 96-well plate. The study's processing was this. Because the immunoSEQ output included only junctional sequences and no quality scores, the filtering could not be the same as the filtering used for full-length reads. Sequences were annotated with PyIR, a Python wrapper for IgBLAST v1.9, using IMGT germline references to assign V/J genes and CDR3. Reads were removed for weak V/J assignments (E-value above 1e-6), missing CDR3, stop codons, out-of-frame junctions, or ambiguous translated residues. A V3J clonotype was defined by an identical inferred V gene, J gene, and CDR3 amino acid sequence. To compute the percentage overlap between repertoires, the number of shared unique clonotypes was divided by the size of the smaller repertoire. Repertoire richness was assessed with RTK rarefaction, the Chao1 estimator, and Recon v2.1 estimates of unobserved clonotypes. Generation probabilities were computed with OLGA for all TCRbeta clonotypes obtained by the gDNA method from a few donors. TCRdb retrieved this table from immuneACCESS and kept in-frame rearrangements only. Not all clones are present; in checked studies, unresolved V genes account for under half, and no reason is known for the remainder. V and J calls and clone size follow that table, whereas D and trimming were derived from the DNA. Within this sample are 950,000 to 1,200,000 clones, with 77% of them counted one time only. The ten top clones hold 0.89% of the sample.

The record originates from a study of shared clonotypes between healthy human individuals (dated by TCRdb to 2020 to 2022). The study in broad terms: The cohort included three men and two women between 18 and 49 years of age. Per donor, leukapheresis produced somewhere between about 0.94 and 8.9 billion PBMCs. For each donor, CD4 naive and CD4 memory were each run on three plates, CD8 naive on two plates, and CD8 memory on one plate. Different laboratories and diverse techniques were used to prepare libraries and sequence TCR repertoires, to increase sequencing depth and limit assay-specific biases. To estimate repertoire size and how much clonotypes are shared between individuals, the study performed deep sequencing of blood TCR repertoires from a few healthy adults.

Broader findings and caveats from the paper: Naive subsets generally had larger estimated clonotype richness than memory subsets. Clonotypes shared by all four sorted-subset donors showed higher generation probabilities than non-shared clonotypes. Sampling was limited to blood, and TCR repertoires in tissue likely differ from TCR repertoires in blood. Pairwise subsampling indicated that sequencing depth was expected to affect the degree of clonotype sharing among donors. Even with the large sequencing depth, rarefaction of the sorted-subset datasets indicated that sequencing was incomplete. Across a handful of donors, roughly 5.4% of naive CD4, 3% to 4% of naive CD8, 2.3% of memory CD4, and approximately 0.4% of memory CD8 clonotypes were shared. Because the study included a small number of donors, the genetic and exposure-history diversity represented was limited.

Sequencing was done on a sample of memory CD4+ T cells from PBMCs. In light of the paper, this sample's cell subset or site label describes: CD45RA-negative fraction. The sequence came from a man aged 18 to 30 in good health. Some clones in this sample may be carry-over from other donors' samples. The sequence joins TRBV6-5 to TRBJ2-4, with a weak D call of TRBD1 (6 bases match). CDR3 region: CASSNLYREAKNIQYF. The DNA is TGTGCCAGCAGTAACTTATACAGGGAGGCCAAAAACATTCAGTACTTC.